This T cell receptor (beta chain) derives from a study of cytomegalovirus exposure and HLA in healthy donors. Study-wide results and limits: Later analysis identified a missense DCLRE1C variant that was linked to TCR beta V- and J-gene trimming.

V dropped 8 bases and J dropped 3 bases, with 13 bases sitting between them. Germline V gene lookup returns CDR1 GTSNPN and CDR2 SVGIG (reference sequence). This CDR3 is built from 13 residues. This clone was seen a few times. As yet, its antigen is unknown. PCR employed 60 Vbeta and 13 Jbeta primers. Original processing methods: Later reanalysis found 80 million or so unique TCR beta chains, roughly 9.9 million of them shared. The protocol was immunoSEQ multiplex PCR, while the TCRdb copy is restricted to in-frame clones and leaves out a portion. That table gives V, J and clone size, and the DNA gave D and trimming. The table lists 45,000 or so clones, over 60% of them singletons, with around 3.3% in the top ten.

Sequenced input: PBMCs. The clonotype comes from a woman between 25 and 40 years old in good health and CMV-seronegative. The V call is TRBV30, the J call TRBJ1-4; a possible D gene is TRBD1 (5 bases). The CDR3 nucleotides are TGTGCCAGGTCGGAGGGACCTAATGAAAAACTGTTTTTT. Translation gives CARSEGPNEKLFF.